This TCR beta chain derives from a study of blood T cell repertoires in COVID-19. Overall study context: Spain, Italy and the United States supplied samples that represented acute and convalescent COVID-19.

Original methodology: For nucleated cells, counts were estimated from reference gene primer amplification. TCRdb's table, derived via immunoSEQ multiplex PCR, lists solely in-frame clones and lacks some. D and trimming come from the DNA, and the V and J calls and clone size come from that table. Of some 350,000 clones in the sample, 65% to 85% were seen once. Material for sequencing was peripheral blood. The TCR comes from a young man with active or convalescent COVID-19.

The chain's CDR3 is CASMKFGSSYNEQFF. The DNA of the CDR3 is TGTGCCAGCATGAAGTTTGGGAGCTCCTACAATGAGCAGTTCTTC. The rearrangement joins TRBV28 to TRBJ2-1; maybe TRBD2 (5 bases). Trimming pared 7 bases from V and 0 bases from J, leaving 13 bases between. CDR1 is MDHEN, CDR2 SYDVKM, per germline. The CDR3 is 15 residues long. The full variable domain, rest sourced from reference TRBV28 and TRBJ2-1, is DVKVTQSSRYLVKRTGEKVFLECVQDMDHENMFWYRQDPGLGLRLIYFSYDVKMKEKGDIPEGYSVSREKKERFSLILESASTNQTSMYLCASMKFGSSYNEQFFGPGTRLTVL.